This T cell receptor beta chain is from a study of blood T cell repertoires in COVID-19. For the study at large: The study drew acute and convalescent COVID-19 samples from the United States, Italy and Spain.

Original processing notes: Reference gene primers were amplified, and this amplification served to estimate nucleated cell counts. Some clones are missing from TCRdb's copy, which holds only in-frame ones; the method was immunoSEQ multiplex PCR. V and J calls and clone size are given by that table; D and trimming were obtained from the DNA. This repertoire shows about 280,000 clones, roughly 86% found once; its top ten account for approximately 9%. The CDR3 totals 15 residues. Germline assignment: CDR1 SNHLY and CDR2 FYNNEI. The V gene lost 4 bases and the J gene lost 1 base, with 11 bases spanning the gap.

The chain couples TRBV2 to TRBJ1-5; no clear D. The TCR sequence derives from a man aged 40-50 years with active or convalescent COVID-19. Source material: peripheral blood. In DNA form, the CDR3 reads TGTGCCAGCAGTGCCCAGACAAGGAGCAATCAGCCCCAGCATTTT. This sequence encodes CASSAQTRSNQPQHF.